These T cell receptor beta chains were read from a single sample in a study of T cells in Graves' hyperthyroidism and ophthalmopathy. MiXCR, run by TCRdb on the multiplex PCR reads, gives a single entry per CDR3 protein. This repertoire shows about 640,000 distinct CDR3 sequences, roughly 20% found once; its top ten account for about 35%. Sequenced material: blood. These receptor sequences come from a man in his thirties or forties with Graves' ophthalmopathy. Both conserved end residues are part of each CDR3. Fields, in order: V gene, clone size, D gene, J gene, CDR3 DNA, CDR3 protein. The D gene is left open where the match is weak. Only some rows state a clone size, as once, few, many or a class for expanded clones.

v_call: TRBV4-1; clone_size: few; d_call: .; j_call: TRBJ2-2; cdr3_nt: TGCGCCAGCAGCATCCACGGGGGGCCAGCCTCGAACACCGGGGAGCTGTTTTTT; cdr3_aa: CASSIHGGPASNTGELFF
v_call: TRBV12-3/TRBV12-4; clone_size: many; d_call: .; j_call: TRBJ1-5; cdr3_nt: TGTGCCAGCAGTTTCAGCAGAGGGGTCAATCAGCCCCAGCATTTT; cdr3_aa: CASSFSRGVNQPQHF
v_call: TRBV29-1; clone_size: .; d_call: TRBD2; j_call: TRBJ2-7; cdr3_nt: TGCAGCGTTACGATTAGCGGGAGTTTCTCCTACGAGCAGTACTTC; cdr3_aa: CSVTISGSFSYEQYF
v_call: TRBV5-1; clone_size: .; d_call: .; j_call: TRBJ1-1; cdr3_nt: TGCGCCAGCAGCTTGAACGAAGGAATGAACACTGAAGCTTTCTTT; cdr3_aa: CASSLNEGMNTEAFF
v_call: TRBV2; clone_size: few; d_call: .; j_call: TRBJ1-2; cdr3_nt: TGTGCCAGCAGGGAGAAAAGGGCGGCTAACTATGGCTACACCTTC; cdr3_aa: CASREKRAANYGYTF
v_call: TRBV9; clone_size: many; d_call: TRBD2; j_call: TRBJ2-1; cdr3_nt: TGTGCCAGCAGCGTTCTGTCTAGCGGGATATACAATGAGCAGTTCTTC; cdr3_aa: CASSVLSSGIYNEQFF
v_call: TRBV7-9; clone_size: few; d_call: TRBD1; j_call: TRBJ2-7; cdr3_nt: TGTGCCAGCAGCTTCGCCGGGACAGGGGGCCGCGAGCAGTACTTC; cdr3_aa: CASSFAGTGGREQYF
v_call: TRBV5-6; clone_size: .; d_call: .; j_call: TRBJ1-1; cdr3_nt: TGTGCCAGCAGCTTGGTGGCGGCCGTTGAAGCTTTCTTT; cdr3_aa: CASSLVAAVEAFF
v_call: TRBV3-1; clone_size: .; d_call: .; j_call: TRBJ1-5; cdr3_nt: TGTGCCAGCAGCCAAGACAGCAGGCTGTCGGGGCCCCAGCATTTT; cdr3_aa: CASSQDSRLSGPQHF
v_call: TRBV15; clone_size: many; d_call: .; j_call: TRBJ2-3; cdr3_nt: TGTGCCACCAGCAGAGAAGGCCTACTGAGGACTGCAGATACGCAGTATTTT; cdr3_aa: CATSREGLLRTADTQYF
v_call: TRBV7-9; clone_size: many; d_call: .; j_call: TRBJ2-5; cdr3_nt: TGTGCCAGCAGCTCTCGGGTGGGGTACCAAGAGACCCAGTACTTC; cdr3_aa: CASSSRVGYQETQYF
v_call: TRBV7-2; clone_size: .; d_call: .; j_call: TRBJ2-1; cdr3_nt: TGTGCCAGCAGCTTAGCGGGGGCCGGCTCCTACAATGAGCAGTTCTTC; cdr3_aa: CASSLAGAGSYNEQFF
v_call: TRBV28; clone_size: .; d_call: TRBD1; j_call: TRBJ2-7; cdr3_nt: TGTGCCAGCAGTTTGGGGGGCAGGGGGCCCTACGAGCAGTACTTC; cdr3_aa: CASSLGGRGPYEQYF
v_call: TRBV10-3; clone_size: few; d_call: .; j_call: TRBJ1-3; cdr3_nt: TGTGCCAGTACGGGGGCAGCAGGAAACACCATATATTTT; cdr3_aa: CASTGAAGNTIYF
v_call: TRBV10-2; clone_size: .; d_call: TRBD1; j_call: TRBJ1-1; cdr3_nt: TGCGCCAGCAGTGAGGGCCCTCCACAGGGGACGAACACTGAAGCTTTCTTT; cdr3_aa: CASSEGPPQGTNTEAFF
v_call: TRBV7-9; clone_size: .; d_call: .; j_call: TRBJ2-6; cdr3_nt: TGTGCCAGCAGCCGGACCGGCTCTGGGGCCAACGTCCTGACTTTC; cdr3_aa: CASSRTGSGANVLTF
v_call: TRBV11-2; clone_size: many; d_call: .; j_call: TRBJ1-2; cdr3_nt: TGTGCCAGCAGCTTAGCGTCCGCCAACTATGGCTACACCTTC; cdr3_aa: CASSLASANYGYTF